This TCR beta chain was sequenced during a study of technical replicates of blood from a handful of donors. TCRdb's copy holds only in-frame clones and misses some; the assay was immunoSEQ multiplex PCR. This table has about 16,000 clones, 87% appearing once. Germline loops: CDR1 ENHRY, CDR2 SYGVKD. With 1 base clipped from V and 4 bases from J, the junction kept 7 bases outside the gene matches. This CDR3 comprises 16 residues. Sequenced input: PBMCs. The V gene is TRBV10-3, the J gene TRBJ1-5, with 7 bases that match TRBD1. This sequence was found in a human donor in good health. The DNA for the CDR3 is TGTGCCATCAGTGAGTTTCACGACAGGGATAATCAGCCCCAGCATTTT. Its translation: CAISEFHDRDNQPQHF.